A single sample is the source of the 18 T cell receptor beta chains below, sequenced in a study of cytomegalovirus exposure and HLA in healthy donors. The PCR ran on 60 Vbeta and 13 Jbeta primers. The repertoire was sequenced with immunoSEQ multiplex PCR; TCRdb's copy has only in-frame clones and lacks some. Of about 180,000 clones in the sample, 76% are singletons; the top ten hold around 1.6%. Sequencing was carried out using PBMCs. These receptors were obtained from a man between 18 and 29 years old in good health and CMV-seronegative.

This rearrangement joins TRBV7-9 to TRBJ2-5, with D perhaps TRBD1 (5 bases). V was pared by 1 base and J by 0 bases, with 6 bases between. Per germline, CDR1 SEHNR and CDR2 FQNEAQ (reference sequence). This CDR3 is 14 amino acids long. The chain's CDR3 is CASSLGTNQETQYF. The CDR3 DNA sequence: TGTGCCAGCAGCTTAGGGACAAACCAAGAGACCCAGTACTTC.

In its sample, this clone was seen a few times. As DNA, the CDR3 is TGCGCCAGCAGCTTGTCCGGGACAGGGAATTCACCCCTCCACTTT. Its translation: CASSLSGTGNSPLHF. The rearrangement joins TRBV5-1 to TRBJ1-6, with 9 bases lining up with TRBD1. The V segment lost 1 base and the J segment 7 bases; nucleotides outside the gene matches: 3. The CDR3 has 15 amino acids. The germline CDR1 and CDR2 sequences are SGHRS and YFSETQ.

The chain links TRBV30 to TRBJ1-1, with 8 positions matching TRBD1. The germline CDR1 and CDR2 sequences are GTSNPN and SVGIG (reference sequence). CDR3 size: 16 residues. V trimming: 1 base; J trimming: 0 bases; junction bases outside the gene matches: 7. CDR3 protein: CAWSGDRMRMNTEAFF. The CDR3 region has the DNA TGTGCCTGGAGTGGGGACAGGATGAGAATGAACACTGAAGCTTTCTTT.

This clone has only one observation. The V and J genes are TRBV9 and TRBJ1-6; 9 bases align to TRBD1. The CDR3 runs 15 residues. The junction had 6 bases not matched to a gene; V was cut back by 4 bases and J by 7 bases. The germline V gene has CDR1 SGDLS and CDR2 YYNGEE. The CDR3 sequence: CASSITGGGNSPLHF. CDR3 coding DNA: TGTGCCAGCAGCATAACAGGGGGCGGGAATTCACCCCTCCACTTT.

This chain connects TRBV11-2 to TRBJ1-1; the match to TRBD1 covers 7 bases. CDR3 length: 14 amino acids. The V gene end was trimmed by 0 bases and the J gene end by 11 bases; junction bases not matched to a gene: 9. Germline V gene sequence: CDR1 SGHAT, CDR2 FQNNGV. CDR3 amino acids: CASSLERTGLGAFF. The CDR3 DNA reads TGTGCCAGCAGCTTAGAACGGACAGGCCTTGGGGCTTTCTTT.

The chain carries TRBV2 and TRBJ1-1; D call uncertain. V gave up 4 bases and J gave up 1 base, with 10 bases separating them. The CDR3 totals 14 residues. The germline V gene encodes CDR1 SNHLY and CDR2 FYNNEI. The CDR3 DNA sequence: TGTGCCAGCAGTGTTTGGCAGCGGAACACTGAAGCTTTCTTT. Translated: CASSVWQRNTEAFF.

The chain has TRBV28 and TRBJ1-5; no clear D gene. From germline, CDR1 is MDHEN and CDR2 SYDVKM. The length of the CDR3 is 10 residues. The CDR3 spells CGAGNQPQHF. CDR3 DNA sequence: TGTGGGGCCGGAAATCAGCCCCAGCATTTT.

Concerning this clone: One end of the junction does not line up with germline, which may come from a read error. This sample includes further DNA sequences coding for the same CDR3. This sequence joins TRBV5-1 and TRBJ2-7; TRBD1 agrees at 7 bases. Germline CDR1 is SGHRS and CDR2 is YFSETQ. The CDR3 extends over 17 amino acids. The CDR3 nucleotides read TGCGCCAGCAGCCCATTTACCGTGGACAGGCCGCCCTATGAGCAGTACTTC. This translates into CASSPFTVDRPPYEQYF.

This clone was counted a few times. The chain links TRBV5-4 to TRBJ1-5; D not certain. Germline V gene lookup returns CDR1 SGHNT and CDR2 YYREEE (reference sequence). CDR3 length equals 13 residues. The V gene lost 3 bases and the J gene lost 4 bases, with 8 bases spanning the gap. The CDR3 here is CASSSGLNQPQHF. CDR3 DNA: TGTGCCAGCAGCTCGGGGTTGAATCAGCCCCAGCATTTT.

The chain carries TRBV25-1 and TRBJ1-1; D remains ambiguous. Trimming stripped 3 bases from V and 6 bases from J, with 11 bases between. The CDR3 spans 13 residues. Germline V CDR1 and CDR2: MGHDK, SYGVNS. CDR3 DNA sequence: TGTGCCAGCAGTGATATTGGAACAGCTGAAGCTTTCTTT. Encoded protein: CASSDIGTAEAFF.

This chain uses TRBV2 with TRBJ1-5; D may be TRBD1 (6 bases). This CDR3 has 11 amino acids. Trimming shortened V by 8 bases and J by 12 bases, and 14 bases separated the two germline ends. Germline V lookup: CDR1 SNHLY, CDR2 FYNNEI. CDR3 amino acids: CASRRDTRQHF. The CDR3 DNA reads as TGTGCCAGCCGACGGGACACCCGCCAGCATTTT.

The J gene is TRBJ1-6, the V gene TRBV5-4; 9 nucleotides agree with TRBD1. The V gene's germline CDR1 is SGHNT and CDR2 YYREEE (reference sequence). The CDR3 is 15 amino acids. After removal of 4 bases from V and 7 bases from J, the junction contained 6 bases not matched to a gene. CDR3 residues: CASSGTGGRNSPLHF. CDR3 DNA sequence: TGTGCCAGCAGCGGTACAGGGGGCCGCAATTCACCCCTCCACTTT.

The V gene is TRBV19, the J gene TRBJ1-6; 9 positions match TRBD1. V lost 5 bases to trimming and J lost 7 bases; unmatched junction nucleotides: 0. Germline assignment: CDR1 LNHDA and CDR2 SQIVND (reference sequence). The CDR3 spans 13 residues. The CDR3 loop is CASSGQGNSPLHF. The CDR3 coding sequence is TGTGCCAGTAGTGGACAGGGGAATTCACCCCTCCACTTT.

The rearrangement uses TRBV28 and TRBJ2-3; TRBD1 matches 7 bases. CDR3 length: 14 amino acids. The junction had 9 bases not matched to a gene; V was cut back by 7 bases and J by 5 bases. Germline V gives CDR1 MDHEN, CDR2 SYDVKM. The CDR3 bases are TGTGCCAGCAAAAGACAGGGCGGTAAAGATACGCAGTATTTT. Its protein product is CASKRQGGKDTQYF.

The rearrangement uses TRBV28 and TRBJ2-7, with TRBD1 identical over 11 bases. Per the germline V gene, CDR1 is MDHEN and CDR2 is SYDVKM. Losses at the gene ends were 5 bases for V and 3 bases for J; bases not matched to a gene: 3. The length of the CDR3 is 14 residues. CDR3 nucleotide sequence: TGTGCCAGCAGTATCGGGACAGGGGGCTACGAGCAGTACTTC. It codes for CASSIGTGGYEQYF.

This clone occurred once. The chain has TRBV30 and TRBJ2-5; 7 bases line up with TRBD2. Looked up from germline, CDR1 is GTSNPN and CDR2 is SVGIG (reference sequence). The CDR3 is 13 residues long. J gave up 1 base and V 4 bases, and 3 bases lay outside the gene matches. CDR3 amino acids: CAWNRLAQETQYF. The CDR3 DNA reads TGTGCCTGGAACAGACTAGCCCAAGAGACCCAGTACTTC.

This clone was seen a handful of times. J is TRBJ2-2 and V is TRBV5-4; D perhaps matches TRBD1 (5 bases). V was cut by 0 bases and J by 6 bases, with 6 bases left in between. The CDR3 contains 13 residues. Germline V gene data show CDR1 as SGHNT and CDR2 as YYREEE (reference sequence). Here the CDR3 DNA reads TGTGCCAGCAGCTTGGAAGGGGCCGGGGAGCTGTTTTTT. Translated, it gives CASSLEGAGELFF.

This chain connects TRBV20-1 to TRBJ1-1; D gene uncertain. The CDR3 contains 10 residues. The ends were cut back, 1 base at V and 10 bases at J, with 7 bases in the middle. The germline V gene encodes CDR1 DFQATT and CDR2 SNEGSKA (reference sequence). CDR3 region: CSARARAAFF. CDR3 sequence (DNA): TGCAGTGCTAGAGCCCGAGCAGCTTTCTTT.